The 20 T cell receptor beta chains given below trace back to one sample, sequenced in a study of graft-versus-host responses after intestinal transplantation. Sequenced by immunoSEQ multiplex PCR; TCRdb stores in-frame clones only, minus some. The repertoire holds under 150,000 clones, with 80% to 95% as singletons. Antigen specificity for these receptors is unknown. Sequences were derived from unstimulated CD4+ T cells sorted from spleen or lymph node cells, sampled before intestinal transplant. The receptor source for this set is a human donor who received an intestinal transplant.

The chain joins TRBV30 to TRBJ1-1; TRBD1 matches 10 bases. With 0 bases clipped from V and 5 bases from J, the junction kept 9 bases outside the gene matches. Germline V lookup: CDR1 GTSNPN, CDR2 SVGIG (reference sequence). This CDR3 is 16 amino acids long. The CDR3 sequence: CAWSVNRDRGFTEAFF. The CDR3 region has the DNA TGTGCCTGGAGTGTGAATAGGGACAGGGGTTTTACTGAAGCTTTCTTT.

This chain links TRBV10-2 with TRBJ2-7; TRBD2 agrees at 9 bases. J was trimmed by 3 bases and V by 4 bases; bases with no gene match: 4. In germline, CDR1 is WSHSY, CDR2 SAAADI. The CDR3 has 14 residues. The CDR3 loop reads CASSGGTSNYEQYF. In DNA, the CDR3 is TGCGCCAGCAGTGGGGGGACTAGCAACTACGAGCAGTACTTC.

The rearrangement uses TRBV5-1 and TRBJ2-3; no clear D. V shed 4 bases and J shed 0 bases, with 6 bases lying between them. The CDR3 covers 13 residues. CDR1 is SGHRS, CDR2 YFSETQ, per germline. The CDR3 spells CASSGPSTDTQYF. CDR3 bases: TGCGCCAGCAGCGGCCCTAGCACAGATACGCAGTATTTT.

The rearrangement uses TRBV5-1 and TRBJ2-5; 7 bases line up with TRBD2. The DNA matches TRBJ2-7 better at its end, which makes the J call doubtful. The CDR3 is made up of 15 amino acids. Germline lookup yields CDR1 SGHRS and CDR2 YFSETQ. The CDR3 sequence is CASSLAAGVSYEQYF. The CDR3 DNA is TGCGCCAGCAGCTTGGCGGCGGGAGTGTCCTACGAGCAGTACTTC.

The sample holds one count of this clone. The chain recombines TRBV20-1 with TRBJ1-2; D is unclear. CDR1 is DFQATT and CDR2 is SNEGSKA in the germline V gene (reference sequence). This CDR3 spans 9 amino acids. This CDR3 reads CSANYGYTF. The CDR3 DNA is TGCAGCGCGAACTATGGCTACACCTTC.

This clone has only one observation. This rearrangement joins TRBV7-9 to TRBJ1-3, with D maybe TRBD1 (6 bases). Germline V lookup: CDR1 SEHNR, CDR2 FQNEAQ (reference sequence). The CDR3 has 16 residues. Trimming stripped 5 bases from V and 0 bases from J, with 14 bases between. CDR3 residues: CASSADRPSSGNTIYF. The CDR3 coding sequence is TGTGCCAGCAGCGCCGACAGGCCGAGCTCTGGAAACACCATATATTTT.

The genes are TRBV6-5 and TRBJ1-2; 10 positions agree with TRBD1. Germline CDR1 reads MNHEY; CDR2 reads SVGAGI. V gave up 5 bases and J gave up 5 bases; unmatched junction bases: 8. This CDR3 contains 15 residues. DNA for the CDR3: TGTGCCAGCAGTGCCTCGGACAGGGGGGGGTATGGCTACACCTTC. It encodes CASSASDRGGYGYTF.

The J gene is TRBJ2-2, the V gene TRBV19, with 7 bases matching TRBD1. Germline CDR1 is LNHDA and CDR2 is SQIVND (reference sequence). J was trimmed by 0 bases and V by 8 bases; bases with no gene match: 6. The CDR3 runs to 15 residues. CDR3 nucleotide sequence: TGTGCCAGTGCCTCGGGACAGACGAACACCGGGGAGCTGTTTTTT. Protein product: CASASGQTNTGELFF.

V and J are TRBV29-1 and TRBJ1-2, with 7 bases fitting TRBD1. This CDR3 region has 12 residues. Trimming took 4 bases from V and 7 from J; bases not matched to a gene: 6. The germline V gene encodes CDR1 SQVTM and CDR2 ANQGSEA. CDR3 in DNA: TGCAGCGTTGGCGGACAGGCCGTTGGCTACACCTTC. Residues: CSVGGQAVGYTF. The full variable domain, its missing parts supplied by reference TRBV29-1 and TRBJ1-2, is SAVISQKPSRDICQRGTSLTIQCQVDSQVTMMFWYRQQPGQSLTLIATANQGSEATYESGFVIDKFPISRPNLTFSTLTVSNMSPEDSSIYLCSVGGQAVGYTFGSGTRLTVV.

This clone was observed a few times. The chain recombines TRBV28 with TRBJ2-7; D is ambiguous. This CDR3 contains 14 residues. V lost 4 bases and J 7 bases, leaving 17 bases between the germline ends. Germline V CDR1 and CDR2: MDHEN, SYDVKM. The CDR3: CASSSSDGWGEQYF. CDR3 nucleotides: TGTGCCAGCAGTTCCTCGGACGGATGGGGAGAGCAGTACTTC.

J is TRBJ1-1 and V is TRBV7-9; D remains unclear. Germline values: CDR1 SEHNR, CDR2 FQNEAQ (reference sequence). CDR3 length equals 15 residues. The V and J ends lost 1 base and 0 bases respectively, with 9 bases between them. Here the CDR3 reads CASSLEVAVNTEAFF. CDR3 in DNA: TGTGCCAGCAGCTTAGAAGTCGCGGTGAACACTGAAGCTTTCTTT.

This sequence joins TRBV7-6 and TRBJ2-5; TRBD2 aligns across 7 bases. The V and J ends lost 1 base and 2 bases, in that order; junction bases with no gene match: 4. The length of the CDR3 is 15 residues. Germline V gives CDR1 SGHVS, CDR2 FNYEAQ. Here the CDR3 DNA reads TGTGCCAGCAGCTTAGTACAGCGGGAACAAGAGACCCAGTACTTC. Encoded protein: CASSLVQREQETQYF. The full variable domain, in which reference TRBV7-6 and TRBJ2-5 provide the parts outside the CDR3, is GAGVSQSPRYKVTKRGQDVALRCDPISGHVSLYWYRQALGQGPEFLTYFNYEAQQDKSGLPNDRFSAERPEGSISTLTIQRTEQRDSAMYRCASSLVQREQETQYFGPGTRLLVL.

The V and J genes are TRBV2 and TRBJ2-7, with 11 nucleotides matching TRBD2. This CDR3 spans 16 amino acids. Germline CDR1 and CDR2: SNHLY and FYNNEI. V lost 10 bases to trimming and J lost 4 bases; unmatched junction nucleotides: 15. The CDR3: CATTRANSGRAYEQYF. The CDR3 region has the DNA TGTGCCACCACTCGAGCCAATAGCGGGAGGGCGTACGAGCAGTACTTC. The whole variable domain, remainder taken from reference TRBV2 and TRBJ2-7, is EPEVTQTPSHQVTQMGQEVILRCVPISNHLYFYWYRQILGQKVEFLVSFYNNEISEKSEIFDDQFSVERPDGSNFTLKIRSTKLEDSAMYFCATTRANSGRAYEQYFGPGTRLTVT.

CDR3 sequence reads: CASSRQGALYGYTF. In DNA form, the CDR3 reads TGTGCCAGCAGTAGACAGGGGGCCCTCTATGGCTACACCTTC. The chain carries TRBV7-2 and TRBJ1-2, with 10 bases fitting TRBD1. CDR1 and CDR2 (germline): SGHTA, FQGNSA. Unmatched junction bases numbered 5, after V lost 6 bases and J lost 4 bases. This CDR3 spans 14 amino acids.

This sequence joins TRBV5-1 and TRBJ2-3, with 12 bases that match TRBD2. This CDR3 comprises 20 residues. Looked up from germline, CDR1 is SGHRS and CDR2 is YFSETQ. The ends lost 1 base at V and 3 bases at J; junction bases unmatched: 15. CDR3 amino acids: CASSLITSGRKREGTDTQYF. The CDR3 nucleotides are TGCGCCAGCAGCTTGATCACTAGCGGGAGGAAGAGAGAGGGTACAGATACGCAGTATTTT.

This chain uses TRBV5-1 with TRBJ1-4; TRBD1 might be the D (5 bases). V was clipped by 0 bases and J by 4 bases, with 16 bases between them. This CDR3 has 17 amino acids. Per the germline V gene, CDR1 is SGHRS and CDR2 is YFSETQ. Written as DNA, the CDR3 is TGCGCCAGCAGCTTGGTCCCAGGGCGGGCCCTTAATGAAAAACTGTTTTTT. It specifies CASSLVPGRALNEKLFF.

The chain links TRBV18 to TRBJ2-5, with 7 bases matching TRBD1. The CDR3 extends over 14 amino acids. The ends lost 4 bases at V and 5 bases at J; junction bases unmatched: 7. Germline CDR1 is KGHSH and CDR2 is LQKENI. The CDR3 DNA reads TGTGCCAGCTCACATGACAGGGCGGTCGAGACCCAGTACTTC. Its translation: CASSHDRAVETQYF. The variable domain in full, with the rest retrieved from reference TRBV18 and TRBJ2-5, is NAGVMQNPRHLVRRRGQEARLRCSPMKGHSHVYWYRQLPEEGLKFMVYLQKENIIDESGMPKERFSAEFPKEGPSILRIQQVVRGDSAAYFCASSHDRAVETQYFGPGTRLLVL.

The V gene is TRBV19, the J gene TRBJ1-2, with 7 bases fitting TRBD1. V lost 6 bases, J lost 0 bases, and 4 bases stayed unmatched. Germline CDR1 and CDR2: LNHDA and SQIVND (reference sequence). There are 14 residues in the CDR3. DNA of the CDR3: TGTGCCAGTAGATGGGACAGCTCTAACTATGGCTACACCTTC. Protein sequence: CASRWDSSNYGYTF.

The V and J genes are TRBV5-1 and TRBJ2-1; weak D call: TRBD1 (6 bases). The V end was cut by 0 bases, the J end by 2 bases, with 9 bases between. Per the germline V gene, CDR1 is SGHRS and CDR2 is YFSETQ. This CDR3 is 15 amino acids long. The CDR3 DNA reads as TGCGCCAGCAGCTTGGTCAGGGGCACCTACAATGAGCAGTTCTTC. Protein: CASSLVRGTYNEQFF.

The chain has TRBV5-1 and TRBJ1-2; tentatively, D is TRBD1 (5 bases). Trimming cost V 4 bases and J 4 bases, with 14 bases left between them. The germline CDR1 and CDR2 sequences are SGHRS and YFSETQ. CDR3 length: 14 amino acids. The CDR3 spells CASSPSPGPYGYTF. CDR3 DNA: TGCGCCAGCAGCCCCTCCCCGGGGCCCTATGGCTACACCTTC.